Presented here are 22 T cell receptor beta chains from one specimen sequenced in a study of shared clonotypes between healthy human individuals. The data were produced by immunoSEQ multiplex PCR, yet TCRdb's version contains in-frame clones alone and is incomplete. The sample lists about 1.1 million clones; 78% were seen once. Sequencing was performed on memory CD4+ T cells from PBMCs. This sample's subset: CD45RA-negative fraction. Receptors were obtained from a man aged 18 to 35 in good health. Some clones in this sample may be carry-over from other donors' samples.

The chain has TRBV9 and TRBJ1-5; D is undetermined. Deletions cut 3 bases from V and 0 bases from J, with 16 bases between. Per the germline V gene, CDR1 is SGDLS and CDR2 is YYNGEE. The CDR3 extends over 17 amino acids. The CDR3 DNA follows: TGTGCCAGCAGCGCCCCCCCCCGACGGTATAGCAATCAGCCCCAGCATTTT. Residues: CASSAPPRRYSNQPQHF.

The rearrangement links TRBV4-2 to TRBJ1-2; D remains ambiguous. Trimming took 0 bases from V and 7 from J, leaving 12 bases between them. Germline V gives CDR1 LGHNA, CDR2 YNFKEQ. The CDR3 contains 14 residues. The CDR3 region is CASSQDPRVGGYTF. Here the CDR3 DNA reads TGTGCCAGCAGCCAAGATCCCCGGGTGGGTGGCTACACCTTC.

This chain joins TRBV7-2 and TRBJ1-2, with D tentatively TRBD1 (6 bases). The CDR3 is made up of 18 amino acids. V lost 5 bases to trimming and J lost 0 bases, with 22 bases between them. Per germline, CDR1 SGHTA and CDR2 FQGNSA. CDR3 protein: CASSRARGRGTSNYGYTF. CDR3 nucleotides: TGTGCCAGCAGCCGGGCTCGCGGCAGGGGAACATCTAACTATGGCTACACCTTC. The complete variable domain, with remaining parts taken from reference TRBV7-2 and TRBJ1-2, reads GAGVSQSPSNKVTEKGKDVELRCDPISGHTALYWYRQSLGQGLEFLIYFQGNSAPDKSGLPSDRFSAERTGGSVSTLTIQRTQQEDSAVYLCASSRARGRGTSNYGYTFGSGTRLTVV.

The V gene is TRBV30, the J gene TRBJ2-1, with D unclear. The ends were cut back, 1 base at V and 10 bases at J, with 8 bases in the middle. This CDR3 has 11 residues. Germline CDR1 GTSNPN, CDR2 SVGIG (reference sequence). The CDR3 protein is CAWSETYEQFF. The DNA for the CDR3 is TGTGCCTGGAGTGAAACGTACGAGCAGTTCTTC.

The chain recombines TRBV19 with TRBJ1-2, with D perhaps matching TRBD1 (5 bases). The length of the CDR3 is 15 residues. Trimming pared 6 bases from V and 2 bases from J, leaving 16 bases between. The germline gives CDR1 LNHDA, CDR2 SQIVND (reference sequence). The CDR3 loop reads CASSPERGPNYGYTF. The CDR3 DNA follows: TGTGCCAGTAGCCCGGAAAGGGGCCCCAACTATGGCTACACCTTC. The variable domain in full, with the rest retrieved from reference TRBV19 and TRBJ1-2, is DGGITQSPKYLFRKEGQNVTLSCEQNLNHDAMYWYRQDPGQGLRLIYYSQIVNDFQKGDIAEGYSVSREKKESFPLTVTSAQKNPTAFYLCASSPERGPNYGYTFGSGTRLTVV.

The rearrangement uses TRBV7-3 and TRBJ2-1; a weak D match, TRBD1 (6 bases). Trimming removed 5 bases at V and 4 bases at J, with 9 bases between. Germline V CDR1 and CDR2: SGHTA, FQGTGA. The CDR3 runs to 13 residues. The CDR3 spells CASSNDRYNEQFF. The CDR3 DNA follows: TGTGCCAGCAGCAACGACAGGTACAATGAGCAGTTCTTC.

Note on this clone: The sample contains more than one DNA sequence encoding this CDR3. The CDR3, as DNA: TGCGCCAGCAGCTTAGGGGGATCTAGCATTTCAGAGACCCAGTACTTC. Translated: CASSLGGSSISETQYF. This rearrangement joins TRBV5-1 to TRBJ2-5, with D tentatively TRBD1 (6 bases). The ends were cut back, 2 bases at V and 4 bases at J, with 18 bases in the middle. Germline V lookup: CDR1 SGHRS, CDR2 YFSETQ. This CDR3 is 16 amino acids long.

J is TRBJ1-1 and V is TRBV6-5, with D perhaps matching TRBD1 (5 bases). Trimming cost V 8 bases and J 5 bases, with 15 bases left between them. Germline assignment: CDR1 MNHEY and CDR2 SVGAGI. The CDR3 covers 13 residues. The CDR3 DNA is TGTGCCAGCTCGAGAGGGGAGGGGACTGAAGCTTTCTTT. Translated: CASSRGEGTEAFF.

To note about this clone: A much larger clone differs by one base, so this may be a read error. V is TRBV27 and J is TRBJ2-1, with a possible D match to TRBD2 (6 bases). CDR3 length: 16 amino acids. The germline gives CDR1 MNHEY, CDR2 SMNVEV (reference sequence). This chain's CDR3 is CASSSAVSGGRDEQLF. CDR3 sequence (DNA): TGTGCCAGCAGTTCAGCCGTTAGCGGAGGTCGGGATGAGCAGCTCTTC.

The chain has TRBV6-5 and TRBJ2-5; 9 bases match TRBD2. CDR1 and CDR2 (germline): MNHEY, SVGAGI. The J segment lost 1 base and the V segment lost 4 bases, leaving 4 bases of the junction unmatched. The CDR3 is made up of 15 amino acids. The CDR3 sequence is CASSWVAGVQETQYF. The CDR3, as DNA: TGTGCCAGCAGTTGGGTAGCGGGAGTCCAAGAGACCCAGTACTTC.

The J gene is TRBJ2-3, the V gene TRBV28; D is unclear. Trimming cost V 8 bases and J 4 bases, with 10 bases left between them. Germline loops: CDR1 MDHEN, CDR2 SYDVKM. The CDR3 has 12 residues. In DNA form, the CDR3 reads TGTGCCAGCCTTAGGGTCCCAGATACGCAGTATTTT. Its protein is CASLRVPDTQYF.

Regarding this clone: Other DNA sequences in the same sample also yield this CDR3. The rearrangement joins TRBV6-5 to TRBJ1-4; TRBD1 might be the D (6 bases). The CDR3 loop spans 15 amino acids. Germline V gene data show CDR1 as MNHEY and CDR2 as SVGAGI. The V end lost 0 bases, the J end lost 8 bases, and 13 bases lay between the germline ends. CDR3 sequence: CASSYSAGGREKLFF. The CDR3 region has the DNA TGTGCCAGCAGTTACTCTGCGGGGGGCCGGGAAAAACTGTTTTTT.

The sample holds a few counts of this clone. V usage is TRBV5-1 and J usage is TRBJ2-5, with D unclear. From germline, CDR1 is SGHRS and CDR2 YFSETQ. The CDR3 consists of 12 residues. With 2 bases removed from V and 1 base from J, the gap between germline ends came to 3 bases. The CDR3 loop is CASSFVQETQYF. Here the CDR3 DNA reads TGCGCCAGCAGCTTCGTCCAAGAGACCCAGTACTTC.

Only a few counts were recorded for this clone. J is TRBJ1-2 and V is TRBV5-1; maybe TRBD1 (6 bases). Germline CDR1 SGHRS, CDR2 YFSETQ. Trimming took off 7 bases at V and 7 bases at J, with 20 bases between the two ends. The CDR3 loop spans 14 amino acids. CDR3 nucleotide sequence: TGCGCCAGCGCTTCGGGGGGCTTTAATCCTGGCTACACCTTC. It yields the protein CASASGGFNPGYTF.

This chain connects TRBV19 to TRBJ1-2; no definite D call. V was pared by 0 bases and J by 14 bases, with 19 bases between. The CDR3 is 14 amino acids. The germline V gene encodes CDR1 LNHDA and CDR2 SQIVND (reference sequence). The DNA of the CDR3 is TGTGCCAGTAGTATAGAAGGAGTAGCAGGCCAATCTACCTTC. The encoded protein is CASSIEGVAGQSTF.

The chain links TRBV5-1 to TRBJ2-1, with 11 bases that match TRBD2. Trimming removed 0 bases from V and 6 bases from J; junction bases left unmatched: 5. CDR1 and CDR2 (germline): SGHRS, YFSETQ. This CDR3 region has 16 residues. The CDR3, as DNA: TGCGCCAGCAGCTTGGATTTAGCGGGAGGGCCCAATGAGCAGTTCTTC. Translation: CASSLDLAGGPNEQFF.

The chain combines TRBV6-6 with TRBJ2-7, with 7 nucleotides matching TRBD1. The CDR3 totals 13 residues. V was pared by 6 bases and J by 5 bases, with 7 bases of the junction left unmatched. Germline CDR1 is MNHNY and CDR2 is SVGAGI (reference sequence). In nucleotides, the CDR3 is TGTGCCAGCAGCCGCGGACAGGTAAACGAGCAGTACTTC. Protein product: CASSRGQVNEQYF.

The genes are TRBV29-1 and TRBJ2-1, with D perhaps TRBD2 (5 bases). The CDR3 spans 14 residues. Trimming took off 3 bases at V and 1 base at J, with 10 bases between the two ends. Germline V CDR1 and CDR2: SQVTM, ANQGSEA. The CDR3 DNA reads as TGCAGCGTTGACCCCCGGGGTTCCTACAATGAGCAGTTCTTC. Translated, it gives CSVDPRGSYNEQFF.

This rearrangement joins TRBV7-3 to TRBJ2-2; the D gene is possibly TRBD1 (6 bases). Deletions cut 4 bases from V and 6 bases from J, with 12 bases between. The CDR3 is 14 amino acids. Germline V gene lookup returns CDR1 SGHTA and CDR2 FQGTGA. CDR3 nucleotide sequence: TGTGCCAGCAGCTCGGACAGAACACCCGGGGAGCTGTTTTTT. Translation gives CASSSDRTPGELFF.

The gene calls are TRBV4-2 and TRBJ2-7; 8 bases are a match to TRBD2. After removal of 0 bases from V and 5 bases from J, the junction contained 9 bases not matched to a gene. CDR1 LGHNA and CDR2 YNFKEQ come from the germline V gene. The CDR3 contains 16 residues. As DNA, the CDR3 is TGTGCCAGCAGCCAAGATGGCCAGCGGGAGTCCCACGAGCAGTACTTC. Its protein is CASSQDGQRESHEQYF.

Turning to this clone: Additional DNA sequences in this sample encode the identical CDR3. This chain joins TRBV2 and TRBJ2-1; 9 bases are shared with TRBD2. The length of the CDR3 is 15 residues. J lost 3 bases, V lost 6 bases, and 6 bases had no gene match. CDR1 is SNHLY, CDR2 FYNNEI, per germline. CDR3 region: CASRATSGVYNEQFF. The DNA of the CDR3 is TGTGCCAGCAGAGCGACTAGCGGAGTCTACAATGAGCAGTTCTTC.

This chain links TRBV6-5 with TRBJ1-2; 9 nucleotides line up with TRBD1. CDR1 is MNHEY, CDR2 SVGAGI, per germline. The ends lost 4 bases at V and 8 bases at J; junction bases unmatched: 11. CDR3 length: 15 amino acids. The CDR3 sequence is CASSSLTGGFTGYTF. The CDR3 nucleotides read TGTGCCAGCAGTTCACTTACAGGGGGCTTTACCGGCTACACCTTC.